The sequence of this TCR beta chain was determined in a study of response to subunit inactivated influenza vaccine (dated by TCRdb to the late 2010s). Some background on the complete study: To follow how T cells responded to a trivalent subunit inactivated influenza vaccine, the researchers relied on deep quantitative profiling of the T cell receptor repertoire. What the research found in general, with its limitations: The authors proposed that each seasonal influenza vaccination may bring in only a limited number of new T cells.

This clonotype was counted only a few times. Its antigen is unknown. No base quality information exists; no much larger clone differs at one position. The CDR3 measures 13 amino acids from cysteine to phenylalanine. Only the CDR3 DNA is retained, 39 bases long and in frame from the first base. CDR1 and CDR2 are read off the germline V gene as SGHVS and FNYEAQ. V is pared back by 5 bases and J by 4 bases, with 11 bases lying between the germline termini. The library came from RT-PCR. Sequencing took place on an Illumina HiSeq 2500. The public reads were quality trimmed at Q25 with fastp and then assembled into clones with MiXCR by TCRdb, keeping productive beta chains. Merged by CDR3 protein, the rows form single entries marked with the most common genes and DNA. A total of around 600,000 distinct CDR3 sequences appear in this sample, approximately 10% of them only once. The leading ten clones occupy 11% of the sample.

The sample was also reused in another study, on T cells expressing NK-cell markers. The second source states: TCR beta cDNA libraries were prepared using 5'RACE template switching, which introduced a universal primer site and unique molecular identifiers. In sorted CD3+CD56+NKG2C+, CD3+CD56+NKG2C- and CD3+CD56-NKG2C+ T-cell subsets from eight donors, TCR beta-chain repertoires were profiled. Seven of the eight sequenced donors were HCMV-seropositive and one was HCMV-seronegative. In several experiments an anti-gammadeltaTCR antibody was added to restrict sorting to alphabetaTCR-expressing T cells. In six donors, the dominant CD3+CD56+NKG2C+ clonotypes were found to rank among the top 10 CD8+ clonotypes and to make up 1.0-7.0% of CD8+ T cells. Those dominant clonotypes were again the most abundant among CD3+CD56-NKG2C+ cells in several donors, at roughly 25-65%. It remained unclear whether the expanded NKG2C-expressing T cell clones were specific for HCMV antigens. The study sequenced eight donors, all healthy volunteers chosen at random: three men and five women. To determine HCMV serostatus, a commercial ELISA kit was used to detect HCMV-specific IgG in serum. Peripheral blood mononuclear cells were isolated from blood by Ficoll density gradient centrifugation. For six donors, bulk peripheral blood T-cell repertoires were also sequenced from unsorted PBMC. Synthesis of cDNA was primed from the TCR beta constant segment and was followed by two consecutive PCR amplification steps. The libraries were sequenced on Illumina HiSeq 2000/2500, MiSeq or NextSeq, producing 2 x 150 bp reads. Reads were demultiplexed and grouped by UMI with MIGEC, and clonotypes were assembled and quantified with MiTCR. To remove erroneous sequences, TCR cDNA sequences were retained only when supported by two or more reads. The tcR package was used for downstream repertoire analysis, with clonotypes matched between fractions based on CDR3 nucleotide sequence plus V segment. Antigen specificity was annotated against VDJdb with VDJmatch, allowing one amino acid substitution in CDR3.

The sequence joins TRBV7-6 to TRBJ1-1; a tentative D match to TRBD1 spans 5 bases. The sample was PBMCs from blood, taken on the day of vaccination. The sequence was collected from a man aged 50 to 59 who received an inactivated influenza vaccine. Donor details come from another sample of the same person, matched by shared clones. CDR3 region: CASSPIQGTEAFF. The nucleotide sequence reads TGTGCCAGCAGCCCTATCCAGGGCACTGAAGCTTTCTTT.